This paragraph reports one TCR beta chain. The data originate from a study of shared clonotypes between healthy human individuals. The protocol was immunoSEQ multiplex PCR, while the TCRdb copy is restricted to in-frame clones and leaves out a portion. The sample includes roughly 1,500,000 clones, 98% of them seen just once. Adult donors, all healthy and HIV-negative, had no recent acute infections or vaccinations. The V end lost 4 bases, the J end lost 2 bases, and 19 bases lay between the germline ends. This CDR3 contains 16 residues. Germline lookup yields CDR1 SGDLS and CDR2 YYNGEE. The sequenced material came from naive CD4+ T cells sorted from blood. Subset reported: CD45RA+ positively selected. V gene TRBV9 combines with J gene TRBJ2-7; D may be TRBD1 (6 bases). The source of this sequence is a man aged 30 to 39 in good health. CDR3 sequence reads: CASSQRVDSVAYEQYF. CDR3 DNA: TGTGCCAGCAGCCAAAGGGTGGACAGTGTGGCCTACGAGCAGTACTTC.